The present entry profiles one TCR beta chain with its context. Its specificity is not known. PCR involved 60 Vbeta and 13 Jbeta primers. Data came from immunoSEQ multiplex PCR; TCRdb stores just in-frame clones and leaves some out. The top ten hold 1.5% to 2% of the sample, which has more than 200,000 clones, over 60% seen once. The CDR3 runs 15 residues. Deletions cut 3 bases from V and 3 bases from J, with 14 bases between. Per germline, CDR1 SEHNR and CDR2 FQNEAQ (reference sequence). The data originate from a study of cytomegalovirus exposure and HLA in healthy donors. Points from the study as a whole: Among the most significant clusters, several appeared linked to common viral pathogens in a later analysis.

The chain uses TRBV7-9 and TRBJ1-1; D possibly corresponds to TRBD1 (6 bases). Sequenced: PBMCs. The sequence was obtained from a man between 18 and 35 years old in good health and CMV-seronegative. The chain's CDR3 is CASSFGQRWDTEAFF. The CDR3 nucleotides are TGTGCCAGCAGCTTCGGACAGAGATGGGACACTGAAGCTTTCTTT.